This note documents a single TCR beta chain sequence. Its target is not known. Germline values: CDR1 LNHDA, CDR2 SQIVND (reference sequence). J was trimmed by 8 bases and V by 5 bases; bases with no gene match: 8. The CDR3 has 14 amino acids. Assay used: immunoSEQ multiplex PCR; TCRdb lists only in-frame clones, some missing. The sample lists roughly 330,000 clones, roughly 90% occurring once. The donors were in the roughly 120-subject validation cohort, distinct from the approximately 700-subject first cohort. These data originate in a study of cytomegalovirus exposure and HLA in healthy donors. Turning to the study itself: Later analysis reported that the approximately 110 validation repertoires shared the platform of the roughly 710 first-cohort repertoires. Broader study findings: Cytomegalovirus-associated TCR beta chains were listed, numbering 150 to 200. That first-cohort TCR clusters tended to co-occur in the 120 or so validation repertoires was found in a later analysis.

Sequenced sample: PBMCs. The chain recombines TRBV19 with TRBJ2-1, with 8 nucleotides matching TRBD2. This receptor was identified in a woman younger than 45 in good health and CMV-seropositive. Written as DNA, the CDR3 is TGTGCCAGTAGTGTCGGACTAGCTCTCGATGAGCAGTTCTTC. This translates into CASSVGLALDEQFF.